This T cell receptor (beta chain) was sequenced during a study of blood T cell repertoires in COVID-19. Per the original data handling: Amplifying reference gene primers gave estimates of nucleated cell counts. Using immunoSEQ multiplex PCR, the repertoire was profiled, and TCRdb retains in-frame clones only, with some absent. The V and J calls and clone size are taken from that table; D and trimming were inferred from the DNA. The repertoire has more than 100,000 clones, 90% of them found once; the top ten carry more than 3%. Germline loops: CDR1 SQVTM, CDR2 ANQGSEA. With V trimmed by 6 bases and J by 5 bases, 5 bases remained unmatched. This CDR3 contains 12 residues.

Sequenced material: peripheral blood. The clonotype was recovered from a woman between 55 and 75 years old with COVID-19, enrolled during active disease. The V call is TRBV29-1, the J call TRBJ1-2, with TRBD1 identical over 8 bases. CDR3 protein: CSVRTGGYGYTF. The CDR3 region has the DNA TGCAGCGTCCGTACAGGGGGGTATGGCTACACCTTC. The full variable domain, completed using reference TRBV29-1 and TRBJ1-2, is SAVISQKPSRDICQRGTSLTIQCQVDSQVTMMFWYRQQPGQSLTLIATANQGSEATYESGFVIDKFPISRPNLTFSTLTVSNMSPEDSSIYLCSVRTGGYGYTFGSGTRLTVV.